A single T cell receptor (beta chain) is shown here with its context. This clone's antigen is unknown. Base qualities were left out, and no much larger clone turns up one base away. The sample belongs to a study of T cell repertoires in cytomegalovirus infection (dated by TCRdb to about 2019). For context, the study as a whole: Alongside well-studied HLA-B-restricted epitopes, the peptide stimulations were aimed at recently identified HLA-C-restricted CMV epitopes, whose presentation resists viral immunomodulation. Because public TCR beta signatures pointed to carriage of CMV infection together with the matching HLA type, the HLA type of each donor mattered for the analysis. The research as a whole found: In the ex vivo response, HLA-C-restricted CMV-specific TCR beta clonotypes were dominant, and in two of eight donors the single most frequent clonotype came from this HLA-C-restricted group. In both this cohort and an independent roughly 330-donor cohort, the cumulative frequency of public TCR beta family members distinguished carriers of CMV infection plus the relevant HLA type.

TCRdb lists the instrument as Illumina HiSeq 1500. TCRdb trimmed the raw reads at Q25, called clones with MiXCR and kept productive beta chains. A single entry per CDR3 protein holds the most common genes and DNA from its merged rows. For this sample there are about 310,000 distinct CDR3 sequences; more than 20% appear just once. Roughly 14% of the sample belongs to the ten largest clones. V is shortened by 3 bases, J by 3 bases, and the region joining them spans 14 bases. The CDR3, from cysteine to phenylalanine, totals 15 residues. The sequence is cut down to CDR3 DNA, 45 bases in frame from base 1. According to the germline V gene, CDR1 reads SGHTA and CDR2 reads FQGNSA. The treatment or condition label, read with the paper, signifies: in vitro stimulation with specific CMV peptide epitopes to enrich CMV-specific T cells.

This receptor chain uses TRBV7-2 and TRBJ2-5; tentative D gene TRBD2, with 6 bases matching. This receptor was obtained from a human donor in good health (CMV status not recorded). Some clones in this sample may be carry-over from other donors' samples. This specimen was cultured PBMCs, taken from culture after CMV antigen stimulation. Read as DNA, the sequence is TGTGCCAGCAGCTTGGGCGGGGCTAGGGAAGAGACCCAGTACTTC. Its coded protein is CASSLGGAREETQYF.